This entry describes one T cell receptor beta chain. No antigen is known for it. Other DNA sequences in this sample translate to the same CDR3. An overlapping HIV-1 Gag peptide pool stimulated these cells at 0.75 to 1 ug/peptide/mL. Memory cells lacking CD40L and CD69 with high CD45RO were sorted. Anti-CD28/CD49d costimulation, CD40-blocking antibody and enfuvirtide were given to CD8-depleted PBMCs for about 17 hours. The sample is drawn from a study of persistence of HIV-infected CD4 T cells. General study points: Antigen-responding cells were enriched for degenerate expanded CDR3beta sequences.

The CDR3 is 16 amino acids. CDR1 LGHDT and CDR2 YNNKEL come from the germline V gene (reference sequence). V gave up 4 bases and J gave up 2 bases; unmatched junction bases: 7. Sequencing used immunoSEQ version 4 in survey mode. Here immunoSEQ multiplex PCR was the method, and the copy in TCRdb shows in-frame clones only, minus some. The table records about 36,000 clones, more than 75% of them present only once. The source is an adult with HIV. The donor label of this sample is uncertain. The chain has TRBV3-1 (or the pseudogene TRBV3-2) and TRBJ2-3; 9 bases match TRBD2. This specimen was cultured CD4+ T cells from PBMCs, taken from a patient who received antiretroviral therapy. CDR3 coding DNA: TGTGCCAGCAGCCCCCGGCTAGCGGGAAACACAGATACGCAGTATTTT. It yields the protein CASSPRLAGNTDTQYF.